The entry below describes one T cell receptor beta chain. The target antigen is unknown. This entry comes from a study of Ad26.COV2.S vaccination and SARS-CoV-2 variants. Germline lookup yields CDR1 SGDLS and CDR2 YYNGEE. This CDR3 is built from 18 residues. The trim removed 0 bases at V and 4 bases at J, leaving 13 bases unmatched. Study conclusions and caveats: After vaccination, substantial breadth of spike-specific CD8+ and CD4+ responses was reported. Total T cell responses were possibly underestimated by TCR breadth and depth analyses. Participants given vaccine showed non-spike TCR breadth similar to that of placebo recipients. While placebo recipients had lower spike-specific TCR breadth, vaccine recipients had more.

Clones were read by immunoSEQ multiplex PCR, and TCRdb kept only the in-frame ones, dropping some. The sample includes about 350,000 clones, 92% seen only once; the top ten take about 3.9%. The source of this sequence is a human donor who had recovered from COVID-19. The sample in question was peripheral blood, obtained after recovery from COVID-19. The chain employs TRBV9 and TRBJ1-1; 9 nucleotides line up with TRBD1. This chain's CDR3 is CASSVDFYGGTGPTEAFF. The CDR3 coding sequence is TGTGCCAGCAGCGTAGATTTCTATGGGGGGACAGGGCCCACTGAAGCTTTCTTT.